Below, 27 T cell receptor beta chains from the same sample are listed, as sequenced in a study of blood T cell repertoires in COVID-19. Some clones are missing from TCRdb's copy, which holds only in-frame ones; the method was immunoSEQ multiplex PCR. The sample carries 220,000 or so clones, roughly nine tenths recorded once. The sequenced sample was peripheral blood. The receptors were sampled from a man in his fifties or sixties who had recovered from COVID-19.

The chain combines TRBV28 with TRBJ2-7; D gene uncertain. V lost 1 base to trimming and J lost 0 bases, with 10 bases between them. Per the germline V gene, CDR1 is MDHEN and CDR2 is SYDVKM. The CDR3 is 15 amino acids. CDR3 sequence (DNA): TGTGCCAGCAGTTTATCCCCTACAGTCTCCTACGAGCAGTACTTC. Protein product: CASSLSPTVSYEQYF.

The chain has TRBV11-1 and TRBJ2-1; D not certain. Germline V gene sequence: CDR1 SGHAT, CDR2 FQDESV (reference sequence). CDR3 length: 15 amino acids. V was trimmed by 1 base and J by 4 bases, leaving 11 bases between them. The CDR3 loop reads CASSLEGFGYNEQFF. The CDR3 DNA is TGTGCCAGCAGCTTAGAAGGATTCGGGTACAATGAGCAGTTCTTC.

The chain links TRBV7-3 to TRBJ2-1, with D perhaps matching TRBD1 (6 bases). CDR1 and CDR2 from the germline V gene are SGHTA and FQGTGA. This CDR3 comprises 16 residues. The V and J ends lost 0 bases and 2 bases respectively, with 11 bases between them. The CDR3 DNA reads TGTGCCAGCAGCTTAACGGCCCAGGGGCCCTACAATGAGCAGTTCTTC. This sequence encodes CASSLTAQGPYNEQFF.

V is TRBV4-1 and J is TRBJ2-7; D is unresolved. The V gene lost 1 base and the J gene lost 0 bases, with 16 bases spanning the gap. Per the germline V gene, CDR1 is MGHRA and CDR2 is YSYEKL. The CDR3 sequence is 17 residues long. The CDR3 here is CASSQGLSGLSSYEQYF. The CDR3 region has the DNA TGCGCCAGCAGCCAAGGTTTGTCGGGTCTCAGCTCCTACGAGCAGTACTTC.

The V and J genes are TRBV2 and TRBJ1-1; maybe TRBD1 (5 bases). This CDR3 is built from 14 residues. Germline CDR1 is SNHLY and CDR2 is FYNNEI. V shed 6 bases and J shed 4 bases, with 15 bases lying between them. The CDR3 spells CASSREQEGTEAFF. DNA for the CDR3: TGTGCCAGCAGCCGGGAACAGGAGGGCACTGAAGCTTTCTTT.

The chain carries TRBV3-1 (or the pseudogene TRBV3-2) and TRBJ1-6; D gene uncertain. Germline CDR1 reads LGHDT; CDR2 reads YNNKEL (reference sequence). The CDR3 spans 15 residues. The germline V and J ends were trimmed by 4 bases and 8 bases, with 15 bases remaining between them. Here the CDR3 reads CASSPSGVKDSPLHF. CDR3 nucleotides: TGTGCCAGCAGCCCGAGTGGAGTAAAGGATTCACCCCTCCACTTT.

CDR3 amino acids: CASSFSAGGVETQYF. The CDR3 nucleotides are TGTGCCAGCAGCTTCTCAGCGGGAGGCGTGGAGACCCAGTACTTC. This chain uses TRBV7-9 with TRBJ2-5; 9 positions match TRBD2. V lost 3 bases to trimming and J lost 5 bases; unmatched junction nucleotides: 7. The CDR3 sequence is 15 residues long. The V gene's germline CDR1 is SEHNR and CDR2 FQNEAQ (reference sequence).

The rearrangement links TRBV6-1 to TRBJ1-4; no firm D call. The germline gives CDR1 MNHNS, CDR2 SASEGT. V lost 3 bases, J lost 10 bases, and 12 bases lay in between. The CDR3 is made up of 13 amino acids. In DNA form, the CDR3 reads TGTGCCAGCAGTGATCCGGGAGTCGGAAAACTGTTTTTT. This translates into CASSDPGVGKLFF.

V and J are TRBV5-1 and TRBJ2-1, with 13 positions matching TRBD2. The CDR3 is 16 residues long. With V trimmed by 0 bases and J by 8 bases, 5 bases remained unmatched. The germline V gene encodes CDR1 SGHRS and CDR2 YFSETQ. The CDR3 DNA reads as TGCGCCAGCAGCTTGGTCGGGACTAGCGGGACCCATGAGCAGTTCTTC. Translating it yields CASSLVGTSGTHEQFF.

The count of this clone is one. The chain uses TRBV28 and TRBJ2-3; TRBD2 matches at 12 bases. J lost 2 bases, V lost 1 base, and 4 bases had no gene match. CDR3 length: 17 amino acids. Germline V CDR1 and CDR2: MDHEN, SYDVKM. CDR3 nucleotides: TGTGCCAGCAGTTTATCAGGACTAGCGGGACCCACAGATACGCAGTATTTT. This translates into CASSLSGLAGPTDTQYF.

The chain links TRBV5-1 to TRBJ2-7; TRBD2 matches 9 bases. The J segment lost 2 bases and the V segment lost 0 bases, leaving 3 bases of the junction unmatched. Germline lookup yields CDR1 SGHRS and CDR2 YFSETQ. The CDR3 length is 15 residues. This CDR3 is CASSLASGMTYEQYF. The CDR3 DNA reads TGCGCCAGCAGCTTGGCTAGCGGGATGACCTACGAGCAGTACTTC. The entire variable domain, with the rest obtained from reference TRBV5-1 and TRBJ2-7, is as follows: KAGVTQTPRYLIKTRGQQVTLSCSPISGHRSVSWYQQTPGQGLQFLFEYFSETQRNKGNFPGRFSGRQFSNSRSEMNVSTLELGDSALYLCASSLASGMTYEQYFGPGTRLTVT.

The chain uses TRBV5-1 and TRBJ1-3, with D perhaps matching TRBD1 (6 bases). Germline V gene data show CDR1 as SGHRS and CDR2 as YFSETQ. The CDR3 loop spans 17 amino acids. V was cut by 1 base and J by 1 base, with 15 bases left in between. CDR3 in amino acids: CASSLLGNQGSGNTIYF. CDR3 DNA: TGCGCCAGCAGCTTGTTGGGAAACCAGGGGTCTGGAAACACCATATATTTT.

In nucleotides, the CDR3 is TGTGCCAGCAGCGAGGGGGCAGGGGTTAATACGCAGTATTTT. It is translated as CASSEGAGVNTQYF. The gene calls are TRBV7-2 and TRBJ2-3; 7 nucleotides align to TRBD1. The germline gives CDR1 SGHTA, CDR2 FQGNSA. V dropped 5 bases and J dropped 7; count of bases not matched to a gene: 9. This CDR3 is built from 14 residues.

This clone is a singleton in its sample. This chain joins TRBV7-2 and TRBJ2-3; D unresolved. The V end was cut by 5 bases, the J end by 4 bases, with 7 bases between. The germline gives CDR1 SGHTA, CDR2 FQGNSA. CDR3 length equals 12 residues. The CDR3 DNA follows: TGTGCCAGCAGCATATTAGCAGATACGCAGTATTTT. It codes for CASSILADTQYF.

The chain carries TRBV6-2 or TRBV6-3 and TRBJ2-6; a weak D match, TRBD2 (6 bases). The ends were cut back, 6 bases at V and 3 bases at J, with 12 bases in the middle. CDR1 is MNHEY and CDR2 is SVGEGT in the germline V gene. CDR3 size: 15 residues. The CDR3 loop reads CASSHAGLGANVLTF. The CDR3 DNA sequence: TGTGCCAGCAGCCACGCGGGGCTTGGGGCCAACGTCCTGACTTTC.

J is TRBJ1-2 and V is TRBV7-8; 9 nucleotides match TRBD1. The V gene end was trimmed by 0 bases and the J gene end by 12 bases; junction bases not matched to a gene: 17. CDR3 length: 17 amino acids. CDR1 and CDR2 (germline): SGHVS, FQNEAQ. CDR3 residues: CASSLAGTGRPGQGDTF. CDR3 nucleotide sequence: TGTGCCAGCAGCTTAGCGGGTACCGGTCGCCCGGGACAGGGAGACACCTTC.

This clone has only one observation. The chain employs TRBV9 and TRBJ2-1; 8 bases agree with TRBD2. This CDR3 is 15 amino acids long. CDR1 and CDR2 from the germline V gene are SGDLS and YYNGEE. V was clipped by 0 bases and J by 4 bases; unmatched bases: 3. The CDR3 here is CASSVVTSGYNEQFF. Here the CDR3 DNA reads TGTGCCAGCAGCGTAGTAACTAGCGGTTACAATGAGCAGTTCTTC.

J is TRBJ1-2 and V is TRBV5-1; D is ambiguous. Between the trimmed V and J ends, which lost 0 bases and 7 bases, there was a span of 10 bases. The CDR3 is 13 residues long. CDR1 and CDR2 from the germline V gene are SGHRS and YFSETQ. The DNA for the CDR3 is TGCGCCAGCAGCTTGGGGCAGGAGGGTGGCTACACCTTC. Translation gives CASSLGQEGGYTF. The variable domain in full, with the rest retrieved from reference TRBV5-1 and TRBJ1-2, is KAGVTQTPRYLIKTRGQQVTLSCSPISGHRSVSWYQQTPGQGLQFLFEYFSETQRNKGNFPGRFSGRQFSNSRSEMNVSTLELGDSALYLCASSLGQEGGYTFGSGTRLTVV.

The J gene is TRBJ1-6, the V gene TRBV2, with D unclear. This CDR3 contains 16 residues. Germline V gene lookup returns CDR1 SNHLY and CDR2 FYNNEI. Trimming left V 6 bases short and J 3 bases short, with 15 bases between. The CDR3 loop reads CASRRNTAYYNSPLHF. CDR3 coding DNA: TGTGCCAGCAGACGTAACACCGCTTACTATAATTCACCCCTCCACTTT.

The chain joins TRBV5-5 to TRBJ1-6, with D possibly matching TRBD1 (6 bases). V lost 5 bases and J lost 3, with 18 bases in between. CDR3 length equals 17 residues. Germline assignment: CDR1 SGHKS and CDR2 YYEKEE (reference sequence). The CDR3 DNA follows: TGTGCCAGCAGTTACCTTGCTCAGACAGGCTATAATTCACCCCTCCACTTT. It specifies CASSYLAQTGYNSPLHF.

V is TRBV28 and J is TRBJ2-7; D is perhaps TRBD1 (6 bases). With 2 bases removed from V and 3 bases from J, the gap between germline ends came to 14 bases. Germline CDR1 reads MDHEN; CDR2 reads SYDVKM. The CDR3 is made up of 15 amino acids. CDR3 sequence reads: CASSLNPGGGYEQYF. CDR3 DNA sequence: TGTGCCAGCAGTTTAAATCCTGGGGGCGGCTACGAGCAGTACTTC.

The rearrangement uses TRBV12-5 and TRBJ2-1, with 11 bases that match TRBD1. CDR3 length: 16 residues. Germline-derived CDR1 and CDR2 are LGHNT and FRNRAP. V trimming: 0 bases; J trimming: 5 bases; junction bases outside the gene matches: 3. The CDR3 protein is CASGLVGQGGHNEQFF. The CDR3 region has the DNA TGTGCTAGTGGTTTGGTGGGACAGGGGGGCCACAATGAGCAGTTCTTC.

The count of this clone is one. The chain couples TRBV5-6 to TRBJ2-7; no clear D gene. The CDR3 has 12 residues. Germline lookup yields CDR1 SGHDT and CDR2 YYEEEE. V lost 2 bases to trimming and J lost 3 bases, with 6 bases between them. The CDR3 protein is CASSLDNYEQYF. For the CDR3, the DNA is TGTGCCAGCAGCTTAGACAACTACGAGCAGTACTTC.

The rearrangement joins TRBV6-5 to TRBJ2-7; D is possibly TRBD1 (5 bases). Looked up from germline, CDR1 is MNHEY and CDR2 is SVGAGI. Trimming removed 2 bases at V and 4 bases at J, with 12 bases between. This CDR3 comprises 14 residues. The CDR3 DNA is TGTGCCAGCAGTTACAAACGGACACAATACGAGCAGTACTTC. This translates into CASSYKRTQYEQYF.

The V call is TRBV13, the J call TRBJ2-1; 10 bases are shared with TRBD2. This CDR3 contains 22 residues. Germline trimming cut 4 bases from V and 7 bases from J; bases unmatched to any gene: 28. CDR1 PRHDT and CDR2 FYEKMQ come from the germline V gene (reference sequence). CDR3 residues: CASSSPIVSVSGGTPPKNEQFF. The DNA for the CDR3 is TGTGCCAGCAGCTCCCCTATCGTATCCGTTAGCGGGGGGACCCCTCCTAAGAATGAGCAGTTCTTC.

This clone was detected a few times. The chain employs TRBV9 and TRBJ1-3; possibly TRBD1 for D (6 bases). Deletions cut 3 bases from V and 2 bases from J, with 9 bases between. This CDR3 has 14 amino acids. Germline CDR1 is SGDLS and CDR2 is YYNGEE. The CDR3 loop reads CASSDTGTGNTIYF. In DNA, the CDR3 is TGTGCCAGCAGCGATACAGGGACTGGAAACACCATATATTTT.

V is TRBV12-5 and J is TRBJ2-5; no definite D call. Trimming pared 5 bases from V and 3 bases from J, leaving 7 bases between. Germline CDR1 is LGHNT and CDR2 is FRNRAP. This CDR3 contains 12 residues. The CDR3 sequence is CASGPPEETQYF. CDR3 in DNA: TGTGCTAGTGGTCCCCCGGAAGAGACCCAGTACTTC.